The 9 T cell receptor beta chains below all came from one sample that was sequenced in a study of blood T cell repertoires in COVID-19. The assay was immunoSEQ multiplex PCR, and TCRdb's table has in-frame clones only and misses some. In the table there are about 89,000 clones, 75% to 85% of which are singletons. Sequencing input: peripheral blood. The receptors were sampled from a woman older than 75 with acute or convalescent COVID-19.

The V gene is TRBV30, the J gene TRBJ2-6, with D possibly TRBD1 on 6 matching bases. Looked up from germline, CDR1 is GTSNPN and CDR2 is SVGIG (reference sequence). This CDR3 spans 15 amino acids. Trimming removed 2 bases from V and 2 bases from J, with 10 bases in between. CDR3 coding DNA: TGTGCCTGGAGTCCACAGGGACCTGGGGCCAACGTCCTGACTTTC. This translates into CAWSPQGPGANVLTF.

The rearrangement links TRBV6-6 to TRBJ1-6, with 10 positions matching TRBD1. Germline lookup yields CDR1 MNHNY and CDR2 SVGAGI (reference sequence). The CDR3 is made up of 14 amino acids. Germline trimming cut 5 bases from V and 6 bases from J; bases unmatched to any gene: 1. The CDR3 region is CASSRDRGNSPLHF. The CDR3 coding sequence is TGTGCCAGCAGTCGGGACAGGGGTAATTCACCCCTCCACTTT.

This clone has just a few counts. The chain links TRBV5-8 to TRBJ1-6; 7 bases fit TRBD1. Trimming removed 4 bases from V and 8 bases from J; junction bases left unmatched: 9. The CDR3 contains 15 residues. CDR1 and CDR2 from the germline V gene are SGHTS and YDEGEE. In DNA, the CDR3 is TGTGCCAGCAGCCCCCGGGACAGAGGCCATTCACCCCTCCACTTT. Amino acid sequence: CASSPRDRGHSPLHF.

This clone was observed a handful of times. The rearrangement uses TRBV4-2 and TRBJ2-1, with 7 bases matching TRBD2. V lost 0 bases, J lost 12 bases, and 14 bases stayed unmatched. This CDR3 has 16 residues. Germline CDR1 reads LGHNA; CDR2 reads YNFKEQ. CDR3 region: CASSQDRSLGPGGQFF. The DNA for the CDR3 is TGTGCCAGCAGCCAAGATCGGAGTCTAGGCCCGGGGGGGCAGTTCTTC.

V and J are TRBV14 and TRBJ1-5; the match to TRBD1 covers 7 bases. The J segment lost 6 bases and the V segment lost 1 base, leaving 12 bases of the junction unmatched. The CDR3 is 17 amino acids. Germline loops: CDR1 SGHDN, CDR2 FVKESK. CDR3 protein: CASSQGGYRGGFQPQHF. CDR3 sequence (DNA): TGTGCCAGCAGCCAAGGTGGGTACAGGGGCGGTTTTCAGCCCCAGCATTTT.

This clone was counted only a few times. CDR3: CASSLPGGEKLFF. CDR3 nucleotide sequence: TGTGCCAGCAGTTTGCCAGGGGGTGAAAAACTGTTTTTT. The rearrangement uses TRBV11-2 and TRBJ1-4; 7 bases map to TRBD1. Germline V CDR1 and CDR2: SGHAT, FQNNGV. The V and J ends lost 6 bases and 7 bases, in that order; junction bases with no gene match: 5. The CDR3 length is 13 residues.

The chain links TRBV27 to TRBJ1-6, with D perhaps matching TRBD1 (5 bases). V lost 6 bases and J 9 bases, leaving 9 bases between the germline ends. In germline, CDR1 is MNHEY, CDR2 SMNVEV (reference sequence). The CDR3 totals 12 residues. Here the CDR3 DNA reads TGTGCCAGCAGCGGGGGGGGTTCACCCCTCCACTTT. It encodes CASSGGGSPLHF.

The chain recombines TRBV4-1 with TRBJ2-7; maybe TRBD2 (7 bases). The V end lost 0 bases, the J end lost 5 bases, and 17 bases lay between the germline ends. Germline CDR1 MGHRA, CDR2 YSYEKL. The CDR3 has 16 amino acids. The CDR3 coding sequence is TGCGCCAGCAGCCAAGATGAGGCGGGGGCGAGGAACGAGCAGTACTTC. Translation gives CASSQDEAGARNEQYF.

The chain couples TRBV19 to TRBJ2-5; TRBD2 matches at 15 bases. The germline V gene has CDR1 LNHDA and CDR2 SQIVND (reference sequence). This CDR3 has 19 amino acids. J lost 2 bases, V lost 1 base, and 8 bases had no gene match. The CDR3 DNA follows: TGTGCCAGTAGTATAGGAGCGGGACTAGCGGGAGGACCGCAAGAGACCCAGTACTTC. Its protein product is CASSIGAGLAGGPQETQYF.